These 10 T cell receptor beta chains were sequenced from one sample in a study of T cells in Graves' hyperthyroidism and ophthalmopathy. Amplification of TCR beta CDR3 regions used RNA as the template. With the HTBI primer set, the TCR CDR3 went through a first round of RT-PCR. A single record per CDR3 protein comes from TCRdb applying MiXCR to the multiplex PCR reads. This sample has around 250,000 distinct CDR3 sequences, with more than 12% found just once. The specimen was blood. The receptors originated from a middle-aged woman with Graves' hyperthyroidism that later progressed to Graves' ophthalmopathy.

V and J are TRBV11-3 and TRBJ2-3, with a weak D call TRBD2 (6 bases). CDR1 is SGHNT and CDR2 is YENEEA in the germline V gene. The CDR3 is made up of 13 amino acids. Trimming took off 0 bases at V and 10 bases at J, with 11 bases between the two ends. The CDR3 region is CASSLEVASAQYF. DNA for the CDR3: TGTGCCAGCAGCTTAGAGGTGGCTAGCGCGCAGTATTTT.

Ten or more counts support this clonotype. The genes are TRBV20-1 and TRBJ2-1; 9 bases are a match to TRBD2. The V gene end was trimmed by 0 bases and the J gene end by 1 base; junction bases not matched to a gene: 16. Looked up from germline, CDR1 is DFQATT and CDR2 is SNEGSKA (reference sequence). The CDR3 has 20 residues. The CDR3 region is CSARDLAGGPILGSYNEQFF. The CDR3 region has the DNA TGCAGTGCTAGAGATCTCGCGGGAGGGCCGATATTGGGTTCCTACAATGAGCAGTTCTTC.

This chain joins TRBV20-1 and TRBJ2-7, with TRBD2 matching 12 bases. The CDR3 spans 16 residues. From germline, CDR1 is DFQATT and CDR2 SNEGSKA (reference sequence). With 0 bases clipped from V and 0 bases from J, the junction kept 3 bases outside the gene matches. The CDR3 loop is CSARDSSGRASYEQYF. The CDR3 coding sequence is TGCAGTGCTAGAGATTCTAGCGGGAGGGCCTCCTACGAGCAGTACTTC.

The chain employs TRBV7-9 and TRBJ2-3; perhaps TRBD1 as D (5 bases). The CDR3 contains 13 residues. The V gene lost 6 bases and the J gene lost 4 bases, with 11 bases spanning the gap. CDR1 and CDR2 from the germline V gene are SEHNR and FQNEAQ (reference sequence). The CDR3 bases are TGTGCCAGCAGTCTCCGACAGCCAGATACGCAGTATTTT. Its translation is CASSLRQPDTQYF.

This rearrangement joins TRBV10-3 to TRBJ1-1; D is perhaps TRBD1 (6 bases). Per germline, CDR1 ENHRY and CDR2 SYGVKD. The V end was cut by 7 bases, the J end by 10 bases, with 19 bases between. This CDR3 has 13 amino acids. The CDR3 loop reads CAITPGGGAIAFF. CDR3 nucleotides: TGTGCCATCACGCCCGGGGGGGGGGCCATAGCTTTCTTT.

This clonotype was picked up many times. This chain uses TRBV20-1 with TRBJ1-1, with a possible D match to TRBD1 (6 bases). This CDR3 region has 12 residues. Germline V lookup: CDR1 DFQATT, CDR2 SNEGSKA (reference sequence). The V and J ends lost 2 bases and 3 bases respectively, with 7 bases between them. In DNA form, the CDR3 reads TGCAGTGCTAGACGGACAGACACTGAAGCTTTCTTT. Amino acid sequence: CSARRTDTEAFF.

The table lists this clonotype with many counts. This rearrangement joins TRBV18 to TRBJ2-7; 9 nucleotides agree with TRBD2. V dropped 3 bases and J dropped 2; count of bases not matched to a gene: 2. CDR1 KGHSH and CDR2 LQKENI come from the germline V gene. The CDR3 sequence is 14 residues long. The CDR3 reads CASSPRGRAYEQYF. CDR3 nucleotides: TGTGCCAGCTCACCGCGCGGGAGGGCCTACGAGCAGTACTTC.

Ten or more counts support this clonotype. The chain links TRBV6-1 to TRBJ2-5; 12 bases fit TRBD1. The CDR3 totals 16 residues. The germline gives CDR1 MNHNS, CDR2 SASEGT. The junction had 5 bases not matched to a gene; V was cut back by 2 bases and J by 4 bases. Written as DNA, the CDR3 is TGTGCCAGCAGTGAATCGGGACAGGGGGCGGGAGAGACCCAGTACTTC. Its translation is CASSESGQGAGETQYF.

This clonotype occurred many times. This chain connects TRBV11-2 to TRBJ1-4; D uncertain. Germline V gene sequence: CDR1 SGHAT, CDR2 FQNNGV. The length of the CDR3 is 13 residues. Trimming removed 2 bases from V and 4 bases from J, with 5 bases in between. The chain's CDR3 is CASSLSINEKLFF. The CDR3 DNA follows: TGTGCCAGCAGCTTATCCATTAATGAAAAACTGTTTTTT. The variable domain in full, completed from reference TRBV11-2 and TRBJ1-4, reads EAGVAQSPRYKIIEKRQSVAFWCNPISGHATLYWYQQILGQGPKLLIQFQNNGVVDDSQLPKDRFSAERLKGVDSTLKIQPAKLEDSAVYLCASSLSINEKLFFGSGTQLSVL.

The sample holds many counts of this clonotype. V usage is TRBV6-5 and J usage is TRBJ1-1; D may be TRBD1 (6 bases). The CDR3 is 14 amino acids. Germline V CDR1 and CDR2: MNHEY, SVGAGI. Trimming took off 0 bases at V and 3 bases at J, with 8 bases between the two ends. DNA of the CDR3: TGTGCCAGCAGTTACTCCCCAGGGGACACTGAAGCTTTCTTT. Translation gives CASSYSPGDTEAFF.